Described below is a single TCR beta chain sequence and its context. This entry belongs to a study of blood T cell repertoires in COVID-19. About the study: The United States, Italy and Spain provided the acute and convalescent COVID-19 samples. PBMCs, B-cell-depleted T cells, or T cells provided the cDNA or gDNA that made up the material.

Trimming shortened V by 8 bases and J by 5 bases, and 21 bases separated the two germline ends. Germline V gives CDR1 SNHLY, CDR2 FYNNEI. There are 16 residues in the CDR3. Original data processing: From reference gene primer amplification, estimates of nucleated cell counts were derived. Produced via immunoSEQ multiplex PCR; TCRdb's table is partial and in-frame only. V and J calls and clone size follow that table, whereas D and trimming were derived from the DNA. The sample includes a few hundred thousand clones, 89% of them seen just once. Sequenced: peripheral blood. This sequence joins TRBV2 and TRBJ1-4; D is possibly TRBD1 (5 bases). The receptor was derived from a woman aged 40 to 55 who had recovered from COVID-19. The CDR3 here is CASREDTGAYNEKLFF. In DNA, the CDR3 is TGTGCCAGCCGGGAGGACACTGGGGCATACAATGAAAAACTGTTTTTT.